This record covers a single T cell receptor (beta chain). The clone's antigen remains unknown. The record has no base qualities; no much larger clone is one base away. This specimen belongs to a study of T cell responses to AZD1222 COVID-19 vaccine (dated by TCRdb to the early 2020s). Describing the broader study: AZD1222 recipients given second doses at about 4 weeks or at about 12 weeks were pooled, since spike-specific TCR depth and breadth were not found to differ between the two schedules. A total of 230 to 250 trial participants underwent TCR sequencing, of whom nearly 210 received two doses of AZD1222 and about 25 received two doses of the MenACWY control vaccine. Enrollment into the trials was organized by age into subgroups of 18-55, 56-69 and 70-plus years, and those subgroups contained about 160, 30 and 59 TCR-sequenced participants, respectively.

This sample's time point label indicates: baseline before first vaccination. Vaccinee samples were obtained from the UK trials COV001 and COV002, which included a single-blind randomized controlled phase 2/3 trial of AZD1222 (ChAdOx1 nCoV-19) in healthy adults. Trial participant PBMC samples were collected at day 0 and day 28 after the second dose for TCRbeta chain sequencing. The CDR3 regions of human TCRbeta chains were analyzed by immunosequencing. As for the original processing: TCRs in the repertoires were matched against a reference library of SARS-CoV-2-specific TCRs that had been generated with the MIRA antigen-specificity platform. Breadth was defined as the fraction of unique TCRs that were SARS-CoV-2-associated. Depth was defined as the fraction of total T cells that were SARS-CoV-2-associated. Each spike-specific TCR was assigned to its reactive spike region and to a CD4 or CD8 class using the MIRA data. Log10-transformed breadth and depth values were compared by one-way ANOVA with Sidak's multiple comparisons tests. Held by TCRdb, this immuneACCESS table contains in-frame sequences only and omits some clones. Under half of the omission traces to an unresolved V gene where checked; the cause of the rest is unknown. Clone size and the V and J calls come from that table; the DNA yielded D and trimming. Here the sample has fewer than 70,000 clones; 70% to 90% occur a single time. The top ten clones comprise 4% to 5% of the sample.

Findings and caveats that apply to the study as a whole: No day 14 peak-response samples were available, so repertoires were characterized only after the peak T cell response. A significant rise in spike-specific TCR breadth and depth was observed after two AZD1222 doses relative to day 0 and relative to MenACWY recipients. Vaccine-associated CD4 TCRs spanned the whole spike protein, with dominant responses in regions 160-218 and 743-854. In the small 56-69-year group, the increase in depth fell short of significance, most likely because of low power. Conclusions about previously exposed vaccinees are limited, since just a handful of AZD1222 recipients were seropositive for SARS-CoV-2 at baseline. Reportedly, close to half of the unique spike-specific TCRs recognized epitopes lying outside the regions that are mutated in the B.1.351 and B.1.1.7 variants. Participants were mostly white British, with more females than males. The authors suggested clonal diversity may have been underestimated.

CDR1 and CDR2, looked up from the germline V gene, are MDHEN and SYDVKM. The cysteine opens and the phenylalanine closes a CDR3 of 12 amino acids. The entry retains the CDR3 DNA only, 36 bases that are in frame from base 1. V loses 8 bases, J loses 6 bases, and the germline ends lie 13 bases apart. The TCR originated in an adult in good health. Sequencing was performed on peripheral blood, taken on day 0 of AZD1222 vaccination. The rearrangement combines TRBV28 with TRBJ1-2; TRBD1 could be the D gene, as 5 bases match. The CDR3 reads as follows: CASLRASNGYTF. The DNA reads TGTGCCAGCCTCAGGGCCTCTAATGGCTACACCTTC.